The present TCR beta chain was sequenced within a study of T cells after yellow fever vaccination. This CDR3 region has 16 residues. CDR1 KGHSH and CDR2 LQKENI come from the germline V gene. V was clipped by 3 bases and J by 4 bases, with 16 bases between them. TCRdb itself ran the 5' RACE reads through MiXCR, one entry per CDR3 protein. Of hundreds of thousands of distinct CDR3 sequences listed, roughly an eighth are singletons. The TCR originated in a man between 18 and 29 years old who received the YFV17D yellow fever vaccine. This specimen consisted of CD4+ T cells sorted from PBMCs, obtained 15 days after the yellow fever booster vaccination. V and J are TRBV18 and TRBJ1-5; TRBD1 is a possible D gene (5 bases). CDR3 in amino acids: CASSPRDVGGNQPQHF. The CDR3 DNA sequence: TGTGCCAGCTCACCGCGAGATGTTGGGGGAAATCAGCCCCAGCATTTT. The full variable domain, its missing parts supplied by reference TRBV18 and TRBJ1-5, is NAGVMQNPRHLVRRRGQEARLRCSPMKGHSHVYWYRQLPEEGLKFMVYLQKENIIDESGMPKERFSAEFPKEGPSILRIQQVVRGDSAAYFCASSPRDVGGNQPQHFGDGTRLSIL.